This passage covers 29 T cell receptor beta chains from one sample sequenced in a study of neoadjuvant anti-PD-1 for oral cavity cancer. Assay used: immunoSEQ multiplex PCR; TCRdb lists only in-frame clones, some missing. The data show approximately 32,000 clones, 80% to 90% seen once. The sample consisted of PBMCs, taken before nivolumab (anti-PD-1) treatment. These receptors were obtained from a person aged 40 to 85 with oral cavity squamous cell carcinoma.

The gene calls are TRBV5-1 and TRBJ2-4, with D maybe TRBD1 (6 bases). The CDR3 contains 19 residues. The V and J ends lost 4 bases and 0 bases respectively, with 23 bases between them. Germline-derived CDR1 and CDR2 are SGHRS and YFSETQ. For the CDR3, the DNA is TGCGCCAGCAGCCCTAGGACAGTATACGAGTTGGGAGCCAAAAACATTCAGTACTTC. Its translation: CASSPRTVYELGAKNIQYF.

The chain employs TRBV5-6 and TRBJ2-3; D remains ambiguous. Trimming cost V 5 bases and J 6 bases, with 13 bases left between them. Germline CDR1 SGHDT, CDR2 YYEEEE. The CDR3 totals 13 residues. CDR3 in amino acids: CASSSQAKDTQYF. CDR3 DNA: TGTGCCAGCAGTTCACAAGCAAAGGATACGCAGTATTTT.

The chain couples TRBV28 to TRBJ1-1, with D unresolved. Per the germline V gene, CDR1 is MDHEN and CDR2 is SYDVKM. The CDR3 totals 14 residues. The V and J ends lost 0 bases and 3 bases respectively, with 8 bases between them. The CDR3 DNA follows: TGTGCCAGCAGTTTATGGGGCCGGGACACTGAAGCTTTCTTT. It encodes CASSLWGRDTEAFF.

The V and J genes are TRBV6-1 and TRBJ2-4; either TRBD1 or TRBD2 may fit D (5 bases each). CDR1 and CDR2 (germline): MNHNS, SASEGT. The CDR3 is 15 residues long. The ends were cut back, 3 bases at V and 1 base at J, with 10 bases in the middle. The CDR3 DNA reads TGTGCCAGCAGTGAGGGACCGACGGCCAAAAACATTCAGTACTTC. Translated: CASSEGPTAKNIQYF.

The rearrangement joins TRBV10-1 to TRBJ2-2, with TRBD1 identical over 7 bases. CDR3 length equals 14 residues. The trim removed 7 bases at V and 4 bases at J, leaving 6 bases unmatched. CDR1 is WNHNN and CDR2 is SYGVQD in the germline V gene (reference sequence). CDR3 region: CASTGGLGTGELFF. The DNA for the CDR3 is TGCGCCAGCACAGGGGGTTTGGGCACCGGGGAGCTGTTTTTT.

The chain has TRBV7-2 and TRBJ1-5, with D perhaps matching TRBD1 (6 bases). Germline CDR1 is SGHTA and CDR2 is FQGNSA. The V end was cut by 3 bases, the J end by 8 bases, with 17 bases between. The CDR3 consists of 15 residues. The CDR3 reads CASSFGYRAGEPQHF. CDR3 coding DNA: TGTGCCAGCAGCTTTGGTTACAGGGCTGGCGAGCCCCAGCATTTT. The variable domain in full, with the rest retrieved from reference TRBV7-2 and TRBJ1-5, is GAGVSQSPSNKVTEKGKDVELRCDPISGHTALYWYRQSLGQGLEFLIYFQGNSAPDKSGLPSDRFSAERTGGSVSTLTIQRTQQEDSAVYLCASSFGYRAGEPQHFGDGTRLSIL.

The chain is built from TRBV6-5 and TRBJ1-6; D uncertain. V gave up 4 bases and J gave up 10 bases, with 8 bases separating them. There are 12 residues in the CDR3. Germline CDR1 MNHEY, CDR2 SVGAGI. The CDR3 here is CASSSTSSPLHF. The CDR3 coding sequence is TGTGCCAGCAGTTCGACAAGCTCACCCCTCCACTTT.

This chain joins TRBV4-2 and TRBJ1-2; possibly TRBD1 for D (5 bases). V was pared by 0 bases and J by 8 bases, with 10 bases between. The germline V gene encodes CDR1 LGHNA and CDR2 YNFKEQ. This CDR3 region has 13 residues. CDR3 in DNA: TGTGCCAGCAGCCAAGACAGGGAGGGGGGCTACACCTTC. Translation gives CASSQDREGGYTF.

The rearrangement uses TRBV10-3 and TRBJ1-5; 7 bases agree with TRBD1. CDR1 ENHRY and CDR2 SYGVKD come from the germline V gene. V lost 6 bases to trimming and J lost 2 bases; unmatched junction nucleotides: 10. The CDR3 sequence is 16 residues long. CDR3: CAIRGTGDEGNQPQHF. DNA for the CDR3: TGTGCCATCAGAGGTACAGGGGATGAAGGCAATCAGCCCCAGCATTTT.

This clone was counted only a few times. V usage is TRBV7-2 and J usage is TRBJ1-5, with D perhaps matching TRBD1 (5 bases). The CDR3 loop spans 15 amino acids. V was pared by 5 bases and J by 5 bases, with 16 bases between. Per germline, CDR1 SGHTA and CDR2 FQGNSA. CDR3 nucleotide sequence: TGTGCCAGCAGCCTCAGGGTGGGGGTTGATCAGCCCCAGCATTTT. Residues: CASSLRVGVDQPQHF.

V and J are TRBV5-1 and TRBJ1-1; 7 bases map to TRBD1. The junction had 6 bases not matched to a gene; V was cut back by 0 bases and J by 4 bases. CDR3 length: 15 residues. Looked up from germline, CDR1 is SGHRS and CDR2 is YFSETQ. The CDR3 protein is CASSLEGRGTTEAFF. In DNA form, the CDR3 reads TGCGCCAGCAGCTTGGAAGGCAGGGGGACCACTGAAGCTTTCTTT. The variable domain in full, completed from reference TRBV5-1 and TRBJ1-1, reads KAGVTQTPRYLIKTRGQQVTLSCSPISGHRSVSWYQQTPGQGLQFLFEYFSETQRNKGNFPGRFSGRQFSNSRSEMNVSTLELGDSALYLCASSLEGRGTTEAFFGQGTRLTVV.

This clone was seen a single time. The chain couples TRBV4-1 to TRBJ2-6; no definite D call. The CDR3 loop spans 16 amino acids. Germline V lookup: CDR1 MGHRA, CDR2 YSYEKL. V was shortened by 1 base and J by 1 base, with 8 bases between the two germline ends. CDR3 in DNA: TGCGCCAGCAGCCAAGGGCACTTATCTGGGGCCAACGTCCTGACTTTC. Amino acids: CASSQGHLSGANVLTF.

The V and J genes are TRBV7-9 and TRBJ2-3, with D perhaps given as TRBD1 or TRBD2 (6 bases each). CDR1 SEHNR and CDR2 FQNEAQ come from the germline V gene (reference sequence). Trimming removed 5 bases at V and 1 base at J, with 16 bases between. The CDR3 consists of 16 residues. The CDR3 DNA reads as TGTGCCAGCAGCGAGGGGGGTTTGTGGGGCACAGATACGCAGTATTTT. It codes for CASSEGGLWGTDTQYF.

This sequence joins TRBV18 and TRBJ1-5, with 8 bases aligning to TRBD1. The CDR3 runs 16 residues. J lost 5 bases, V lost 3 bases, and 9 bases had no gene match. Germline CDR1 is KGHSH and CDR2 is LQKENI. The CDR3 loop reads CASSPKGGQDHQPQHF. As DNA, the CDR3 is TGTGCCAGCTCACCTAAAGGGGGACAGGATCATCAGCCCCAGCATTTT.

This rearrangement joins TRBV5-1 to TRBJ2-1; D might be TRBD1 or TRBD2, each matching 6 bases. With 4 bases removed from V and 5 bases from J, the gap between germline ends came to 10 bases. In germline, CDR1 is SGHRS, CDR2 YFSETQ. The CDR3 is 13 amino acids. CDR3 DNA: TGCGCCAGCAGCACGGGGGCCAACAATGAGCAGTTCTTC. Protein: CASSTGANNEQFF.

This clone was seen a handful of times. The rearrangement uses TRBV19 and TRBJ2-7; the match to TRBD2 covers 15 bases. Germline V gene lookup returns CDR1 LNHDA and CDR2 SQIVND (reference sequence). V was clipped by 3 bases and J by 8 bases; unmatched bases: 14. The CDR3 contains 18 residues. The CDR3 DNA is TGTGCCAGTAGTATTGGGACTAGCGGGGGGTACTCCCCCTGGCAGCAGTACTTC. It translates to CASSIGTSGGYSPWQQYF.

The chain carries TRBV11-2 and TRBJ1-1; possible D gene TRBD1, 6 bases. Germline assignment: CDR1 SGHAT and CDR2 FQNNGV. Trimming pared 1 base from V and 11 bases from J, leaving 17 bases between. The CDR3 runs 14 residues. The CDR3 loop reads CASSLGSTGNEAFF. CDR3 sequence (DNA): TGTGCCAGCAGCTTAGGGTCCACAGGGAACGAGGCTTTCTTT.

This sequence joins TRBV6-6 and TRBJ2-1, with 7 bases aligning to TRBD1. The CDR3 has 11 amino acids. V was pared by 8 bases and J by 6 bases, with 1 base of the junction left unmatched. The germline gives CDR1 MNHNY, CDR2 SVGAGI (reference sequence). Written as DNA, the CDR3 is TGTGCCAGCGGACAGGTCAATGAGCAGTTCTTC. This encodes CASGQVNEQFF.

This rearrangement joins TRBV5-6 to TRBJ2-6, with D hard to call. From germline, CDR1 is SGHDT and CDR2 YYEEEE. This CDR3 comprises 15 residues. V was cut by 5 bases and J by 4 bases, with 13 bases left in between. CDR3 sequence reads: CASSHRVVGANVLTF. The CDR3 region has the DNA TGTGCCAGCAGTCACCGGGTGGTAGGGGCCAACGTCCTGACTTTC.

The gene calls are TRBV7-2 and TRBJ2-3; a weak D match, TRBD2 (6 bases). This CDR3 comprises 14 residues. Germline V CDR1 and CDR2: SGHTA, FQGNSA. Trimming took 5 bases from V and 4 from J, leaving 13 bases between them. CDR3 sequence reads: CASSLRDFPDTQYF. The DNA for the CDR3 is TGTGCCAGCAGCCTTAGGGACTTTCCAGATACGCAGTATTTT.

The V and J genes are TRBV5-5 and TRBJ1-1, with D unresolved. The ends were cut back, 4 bases at V and 5 bases at J, with 15 bases in the middle. The CDR3 sequence is 14 residues long. Germline V CDR1 and CDR2: SGHKS, YYEKEE (reference sequence). The CDR3 region has the DNA TGTGCCAGCAGCCGACCCGGGAGAGGGACTGAAGCTTTCTTT. Its translation: CASSRPGRGTEAFF.

This chain links TRBV6-5 with TRBJ2-5; D might be TRBD1 (6 bases). Germline CDR1 is MNHEY and CDR2 is SVGAGI. This CDR3 is built from 15 residues. V was clipped by 6 bases and J by 4 bases, with 18 bases between them. The CDR3 DNA sequence: TGTGCCAGCAGAGCCGCTGGGGGCCAGGGAGAGACCCAGTACTTC. Translating gives CASRAAGGQGETQYF.

V usage is TRBV10-3 and J usage is TRBJ2-6; D is possibly TRBD2 (6 bases). The V end was cut by 6 bases, the J end by 4 bases, with 10 bases between. CDR3 length equals 14 residues. Looked up from germline, CDR1 is ENHRY and CDR2 is SYGVKD. This CDR3 is CAISASGGANVLTF. CDR3 nucleotide sequence: TGTGCCATCAGCGCCAGCGGGGGGGCCAACGTCCTGACTTTC.

The chain carries TRBV7-9 and TRBJ2-7, with D perhaps TRBD1 (6 bases). V was shortened by 5 bases and J by 3 bases, with 17 bases between the two germline ends. Germline CDR1 SEHNR, CDR2 FQNEAQ (reference sequence). This CDR3 spans 15 amino acids. CDR3 coding DNA: TGTGCCAGCAGCCCAAGCCGGGACACCCTCTACGAGCAGTACTTC. It specifies CASSPSRDTLYEQYF.

V gene TRBV7-9 combines with J gene TRBJ1-1; 8 bases fit TRBD1. The CDR3 is made up of 15 amino acids. Germline V lookup: CDR1 SEHNR, CDR2 FQNEAQ (reference sequence). V shed 5 bases and J 0 bases; nucleotides not matched to a gene: 5. The CDR3 DNA is TGTGCCAGCAGCCCAACAGGGGGGATGAACACTGAAGCTTTCTTT. Translated, it gives CASSPTGGMNTEAFF.

With respect to this clone: This CDR3 is also generated by other DNA sequences in the sample. The J gene is TRBJ2-6, the V gene TRBV6-1, with D hard to call. The CDR3 contains 14 residues. The germline V gene encodes CDR1 MNHNS and CDR2 SASEGT. V lost 4 bases to trimming and J lost 0 bases, with 4 bases between them. The CDR3 DNA reads as TGTGCCAGCAGTGTAGTCTCTGGGGCCAACGTCCTGACTTTC. Translated, it gives CASSVVSGANVLTF.

The V call is TRBV7-2, the J call TRBJ2-5; D ambiguous. Between the trimmed V and J ends, which lost 1 base and 0 bases, there was a span of 6 bases. CDR3 length equals 14 residues. Germline V lookup: CDR1 SGHTA, CDR2 FQGNSA. The CDR3 is CASSLVSNQETQYF. As DNA, the CDR3 is TGTGCCAGCAGCTTAGTCTCTAACCAAGAGACCCAGTACTTC.

The CDR3 bases are TGTGCCAGTAGGGCCCCCCGGACAGCGGACTATGGCTACACCTTC. Amino acid sequence: CASRAPRTADYGYTF. The rearrangement uses TRBV19 and TRBJ1-2; D might be TRBD1 (6 bases). The CDR3 consists of 15 residues. CDR1 LNHDA and CDR2 SQIVND come from the germline V gene (reference sequence). V was pared by 6 bases and J by 3 bases, with 17 bases between.

This chain joins TRBV19 and TRBJ2-2, with 8 bases identical to TRBD1. The CDR3 loop spans 17 amino acids. V shed 7 bases and J 0 bases; nucleotides not matched to a gene: 10. In germline, CDR1 is LNHDA, CDR2 SQIVND (reference sequence). In DNA, the CDR3 is TGTGCCAGTATTGGGGGCACAGGGGGTCCGAACACCGGGGAGCTGTTTTTT. This codes for CASIGGTGGPNTGELFF.